Listed here are 15 T cell receptor beta chains from one sample, sequenced in a study of cytomegalovirus exposure and HLA in healthy donors. PCR primers comprised 60 Vbeta and 13 Jbeta primers. Produced via immunoSEQ multiplex PCR; TCRdb's table is partial and in-frame only. The sample has some 130,000 clones; 70% to 85% are singletons. The sample taken for sequencing was PBMCs. The source of these receptors is a male donor in good health and CMV-seropositive.

The genes are TRBV19 and TRBJ2-1; TRBD1 matches 9 bases. This CDR3 has 20 amino acids. Per germline, CDR1 LNHDA and CDR2 SQIVND (reference sequence). V was pared by 7 bases and J by 9 bases, with 28 bases of the junction left unmatched. CDR3 amino acids: CASKFRRDRARLRNSGEQFF. The DNA for the CDR3 is TGTGCCAGTAAGTTTCGCCGGGACAGGGCGAGACTCCGGAACTCCGGTGAGCAGTTCTTC. Combining the CDR3 with reference TRBV19 and TRBJ2-1 gives the whole variable domain DGGITQSPKYLFRKEGQNVTLSCEQNLNHDAMYWYRQDPGQGLRLIYYSQIVNDFQKGDIAEGYSVSREKKESFPLTVTSAQKNPTAFYLCASKFRRDRARLRNSGEQFFGPGTRLTVL.

This clone has only one observation. This sequence joins TRBV28 and TRBJ1-5, with D unclear. Germline lookup yields CDR1 MDHEN and CDR2 SYDVKM. This CDR3 has 12 amino acids. V shed 4 bases and J shed 9 bases, with 10 bases lying between them. Here the CDR3 DNA reads TGTGCCAGCAGTTCCCCGCTAGGGCCCCAGCATTTT. Translating gives CASSSPLGPQHF.

This clone is a singleton in its sample. The chain carries TRBV11-2 and TRBJ2-1; a weak D match, TRBD2 (6 bases). V was trimmed by 5 bases and J by 12 bases, leaving 11 bases between them. The CDR3 extends over 11 amino acids. Germline V gene lookup returns CDR1 SGHAT and CDR2 FQNNGV. Written as DNA, the CDR3 is TGTGCCAGCAGCGAAGGGACTTTGCAGTTCTTC. It specifies CASSEGTLQFF.

The V call is TRBV30, the J call TRBJ2-2, with 12 bases that match TRBD1. Germline V gives CDR1 GTSNPN, CDR2 SVGIG (reference sequence). The V gene end was trimmed by 4 bases and the J gene end by 4 bases; junction bases not matched to a gene: 4. The CDR3 has 15 amino acids. The DNA of the CDR3 is TGTGCCTGGACTAGGGACAGGGGGCGCACCGGGGAGCTGTTTTTT. Translated: CAWTRDRGRTGELFF.

The chain couples TRBV7-9 to TRBJ1-4, with 8 bases matching TRBD1. The junction had 5 bases not matched to a gene; V was cut back by 4 bases and J by 7 bases. The CDR3 spans 14 residues. The germline gives CDR1 SEHNR, CDR2 FQNEAQ (reference sequence). This CDR3 reads CASSSDRASEKLFF. The CDR3 nucleotides are TGTGCCAGCAGCTCGGACAGGGCGTCTGAAAAACTGTTTTTT.

The V gene is TRBV5-1, the J gene TRBJ2-5; maybe TRBD1 (5 bases). The CDR3 totals 14 residues. Per the germline V gene, CDR1 is SGHRS and CDR2 is YFSETQ. V was cut by 0 bases and J by 1 base, with 7 bases left in between. The CDR3 region is CASSLGDSQETQYF. The CDR3 DNA is TGCGCCAGCAGCTTGGGAGACAGCCAAGAGACCCAGTACTTC.

The genes are TRBV28 and TRBJ1-5; 8 nucleotides match TRBD1. Trimming cost V 8 bases and J 6 bases; bases outside gene matches: 12. Germline lookup yields CDR1 MDHEN and CDR2 SYDVKM. This CDR3 is built from 15 residues. The CDR3 DNA follows: TGTGCCAGCCTACACCAGGGGGCGCGGCGTCAGCCCCAGCATTTT. It encodes CASLHQGARRQPQHF. The full variable domain, with the rest looked up from reference TRBV28 and TRBJ1-5, is DVKVTQSSRYLVKRTGEKVFLECVQDMDHENMFWYRQDPGLGLRLIYFSYDVKMKEKGDIPEGYSVSREKKERFSLILESASTNQTSMYLCASLHQGARRQPQHFGDGTRLSIL.

V gene TRBV2 combines with J gene TRBJ2-2, with D possibly TRBD2 on 6 matching bases. The germline gives CDR1 SNHLY, CDR2 FYNNEI. The germline V and J ends were trimmed by 1 base and 3 bases, with 6 bases remaining between them. CDR3 size: 14 residues. The CDR3 DNA reads as TGTGCCAGCAGTGAAGGGGGGGACACCGGGGAGCTGTTTTTT. Protein: CASSEGGDTGELFF.

V is TRBV20-1 and J is TRBJ2-3, with 7 bases matching TRBD1. Trimming removed 5 bases from V and 5 bases from J; junction bases left unmatched: 1. The CDR3 loop spans 11 amino acids. From germline, CDR1 is DFQATT and CDR2 SNEGSKA (reference sequence). CDR3 sequence reads: CSARQGDTQYF. The CDR3, as DNA: TGCAGTGCTCGACAGGGAGATACGCAGTATTTT.

The chain links TRBV5-8 to TRBJ2-1; a weak D match, TRBD2 (6 bases). The CDR3 is 15 residues long. Germline loops: CDR1 SGHTS, CDR2 YDEGEE. V lost 0 bases to trimming and J lost 3 bases, with 10 bases between them. The CDR3 reads CASSLAGTYYNEQFF. CDR3 bases: TGTGCCAGCAGCTTGGCCGGGACTTACTACAATGAGCAGTTCTTC.

Comments on this clone: An end of the junction does not agree with germline; a read error may underlie this. This rearrangement joins TRBV7-9 to TRBJ1-6, with D tentatively TRBD1 (5 bases). Germline lookup yields CDR1 SEHNR and CDR2 FQNEAQ (reference sequence). The CDR3 runs 18 residues. The CDR3 region has the DNA TGTTCCAGCAGCGCGGGGGGACCGACTGCCCCGTATAATTCACCCCTCCACTTT. Its protein product is CSSSAGGPTAPYNSPLHF.

This clone was found once. The chain employs TRBV2 and TRBJ2-5, with 8 bases aligning to TRBD1. The J call is doubtful: the DNA matches TRBJ2-7 better. Germline V gene data show CDR1 as SNHLY and CDR2 as FYNNEI. The CDR3 extends over 16 amino acids. Here the CDR3 reads CASSEEWGTGVYEQYF. The CDR3 DNA reads as TGTGCCAGCAGTGAAGAGTGGGGGACAGGAGTTTACGAGCAGTACTTC.

The V and J genes are TRBV19 and TRBJ1-5; the match to TRBD1 covers 11 bases. This CDR3 spans 15 amino acids. V gave up 5 bases and J gave up 6 bases; unmatched junction bases: 6. Germline V lookup: CDR1 LNHDA, CDR2 SQIVND (reference sequence). The CDR3 loop is CASSYGQGAFQPQHF. The DNA of the CDR3 is TGTGCCAGTAGTTACGGACAGGGGGCGTTTCAGCCCCAGCATTTT.

This chain links TRBV18 with TRBJ2-7; 8 bases match TRBD1. The V gene end was trimmed by 6 bases and the J gene end by 2 bases; junction bases not matched to a gene: 6. The CDR3 consists of 14 residues. CDR1 is KGHSH, CDR2 LQKENI, per germline. CDR3 protein: CASSTGQGTYEQYF. The CDR3 bases are TGTGCCAGCTCTACTGGACAGGGAACCTACGAGCAGTACTTC. Filled out from reference TRBV18 and TRBJ2-7, the complete variable domain reads NAGVMQNPRHLVRRRGQEARLRCSPMKGHSHVYWYRQLPEEGLKFMVYLQKENIIDESGMPKERFSAEFPKEGPSILRIQQVVRGDSAAYFCASSTGQGTYEQYFGPGTRLTVT.

This chain joins TRBV6-5 and TRBJ1-5; 7 bases are shared with TRBD1. Germline values: CDR1 MNHEY, CDR2 SVGAGI. The length of the CDR3 is 14 residues. V lost 6 bases, J lost 6 bases, and 8 bases stayed unmatched. The CDR3 protein is CASSPDRASQPQHF. The CDR3 nucleotides are TGTGCCAGCAGCCCCGACAGGGCATCTCAGCCCCAGCATTTT.